Ten or more counts support the clone carrying this T cell receptor beta chain. A much more abundant neighbour one base away suggests this may be a read error. The CDR3 extends over 13 amino acids. Trimming at V came to 4 bases and at J to 3 bases, leaving 1 base not matched to a gene. In germline, CDR1 is LGHDT, CDR2 YNNKEL (reference sequence). Arm-PCR with iRepertoire HTBI primers amplified the CDR3 regions for these TCR beta libraries. TCRdb analysed the multiplex PCR reads with MiXCR anew, one entry per CDR3 protein. The table lists 400,000 to 500,000 distinct CDR3 sequences, around a fifth of them singletons. Time point described: persistent/refractory GD, antithyroid drugs over 5 years with positive TRAb. PBMC-extracted RNA yielded the TCR library. Graves' disease diagnosis was established per American Thyroid Association guidelines. This record comes from a study of regulatory T cells in long-lasting Graves disease.

The TCR comes from a female donor with Graves disease. This sample comprised peripheral blood mononuclear cells (PBMCs), obtained when the disease was refractory, from a patient treated with antithyroid drugs. The V and J genes are TRBV3-1 and TRBJ2-7; 9 bases match TRBD1. The CDR3, as DNA: TGTGCCAGCAGCCGGGGACAGGGCTACGAGCAGTACTTC. Protein product: CASSRGQGYEQYF.